This T cell receptor (beta chain) was identified during a study of blood T cell repertoires in COVID-19 (dated by TCRdb to 2018 to 2020). A note on the overall study: Samples from collaborators originated in the United States, Italy and Spain and spanned both the acute and convalescent phases of COVID-19. The prospective study material was composed of cDNA or gDNA derived from T cells, B-cell-depleted T cells, or PBMCs. Subjects who had been exposed to COVID-19, were actively infected with it, or had recovered from it provided the deeply sampled blood TCRbeta repertoires that made up the dataset. The repertoires were made available in a free public database intended to serve as a resource for research on the immune response to SARS-CoV-2. Samples were obtained from the ongoing ImmuneRACE study (first 160 participants) and from roughly 1,300 subjects provided by 6 global collaborators. Nearly every sample came with metadata listing a de-identified subject ID, COVID-19 status, age in years and sex. HLA class I and class II types, where available, came from metadata supplied by the sample provider rather than from assay-based typing.

As concerns this clone: The antigen this receptor binds is unknown. No much larger clone exists at a distance of one base, and base qualities are not known.

The immunoSEQ Assay, a bias-controlled multiplex PCR, was used to amplify TCRbeta CDR3 regions from genomic DNA. From the authors' description of their analysis: Within the assay, amplification of reference gene primers was used to estimate how many nucleated cells each sample contained. Sequence reads were collapsed and filtered to measure the absolute abundance of every unique TCRbeta CDR3 rearrangement. For each sample, productive Simpson clonality was calculated as the square root of Simpson's diversity index over productive rearrangements. Imported from immuneACCESS, the table was reduced by TCRdb to in-frame sequences with V and J called. These copies leave out some clones; in studies compared against another copy, an unresolved V gene accounts for under half, and the cause of the remainder is not known. V and J calls plus clone size are reproduced from that table; the DNA served to infer D and trimming. For this sample there are over 250,000 clones; about 83% appear just once. Together, the top ten hold approximately 9% of the sample.

A second Seattle source provided samples from volunteer blood donors who had recovered from COVID-19. Collaborating institutions collected whole blood in K2EDTA tubes following their own protocols. Collaborator samples were shipped for TCRbeta analysis as frozen whole blood, isolated PBMCs, or DNA extracted from either sample type. CDR1 and CDR2 (SGHTA, FQGNSA) derive from the germline V gene. At the junction V is shortened by 1 base and J by 4 bases; bases outside the gene matches: 12. The CDR3 spans 17 residues, from the cysteine through the phenylalanine. Only CDR3 DNA remains: 51 bases, in frame from the first base. What the authors observed across the whole study: The amount of clinical and demographic metadata varied by source and participant and was provided uncurated.

Material for sequencing was peripheral blood. This chain is built from TRBV7-2 and TRBJ1-1; 7 of the junction bases match TRBD1. This clonotype originated in a woman aged 50 to 60 who had recovered from COVID-19. The CDR3 amino acid sequence is: CASSLEGGRGQSTEAFF. Here is the DNA: TGTGCCAGCAGCTTAGAGGGCGGGAGGGGGCAGTCCACTGAAGCTTTCTTT.